This T cell receptor (beta chain) was documented in a study of Graves' ophthalmopathy and Graves' hyperthyroidism (dated by TCRdb to about 2018). Background for the entire study: Peripheral blood was collected before any treatment was given, at the time of initial diagnosis. To explore V-J signatures that distinguish ophthalmopathy from hyperthyroidism, a discovery set of 100 patients was enrolled, made up of 43 with ophthalmopathy and under 65 with stable hyperthyroidism. For independent validation, a separate cohort was made up of approximately 19 hyperthyroidism patients plus 17 patients who later progressed from hyperthyroidism to ophthalmopathy. Following sampling, methimazole starting at 30 mg daily was administered to hyperthyroidism patients, and high-dose intravenous methylprednisolone was administered to ophthalmopathy patients. The 75 to 100 discovery patients were divided at random into training and test sets in a 7:3 ratio. In over 5 hyperthyroidism patients, the T-cell repertoire of thyroid tissue was compared with the T-cell repertoire of blood. TCR beta repertoire signatures were used to distinguish Graves' ophthalmopathy from Graves' hyperthyroidism and to predict progression to ophthalmopathy. In total, 135 blood samples were TCR-sequenced: approximately 42 ophthalmopathy, 75 hyperthyroidism and approximately 17 hyperthyroidism-to-ophthalmopathy patients. Broader findings and caveats from the paper: Sample size was not predetermined statistically, and investigators were not blinded to group allocation. In cross-validation, the 13-signature model distinguished ophthalmopathy from stable hyperthyroidism with approximately 90% sensitivity and roughly 81% specificity, while in the test set the corresponding values were around 79% and 71%. Most of the expanded thyroid clonotypes with a frequency above 0.001 were also detected in blood, and it was suggested that the thyroid immune response may be reflected by blood repertoires. In validation, the model predicted ophthalmopathy progression with about 64% sensitivity and 72.22% specificity; 12 predicted patients were CT-confirmed with GO in a median of approximately six months.

This clonotype was seen repeatedly, ten times or more. Its target antigen remains unknown. No per-base quality is available; no much larger clone lies one base away. From the germline V gene, CDR1 is SNHLY and CDR2 is FYNNEI. V and J lose 8 bases and 10 bases, and a span of 23 bases separates them. From its cysteine to its phenylalanine, the CDR3 spans 14 amino acids. Only the CDR3 region is kept as DNA, spanning 42 bases read in frame from base 1. The ophthalmopathy patients had moderately to severely active disease, with a Clinical Activity Score of 3 or higher, a NOSPECS grade of 4 or higher, and a disease duration of less than 3 months. Patients were excluded if they had other autoimmune diseases, uncontrolled infections, pregnancy or lactation. Clinical symptoms, serum thyroxine, TRAb, thyroid ultrasound and orbital computed tomography were used for diagnosis. PBMCs were isolated from 7.5 to 10 ml of fresh peripheral blood by Ficoll-Paque density gradient centrifugation. Total RNA was extracted using Trizol reagent, and RNA quality was checked on an Agilent 2100 Bioanalyzer.

TCR beta CDR3 regions were amplified from RNA transcripts for repertoire sequencing. The first round was an RT-PCR using HTBI primers with the Qiagen OneStep RT-PCR kit, and this first round was followed by a second-round multiplex PCR, then size selection and purification. Libraries were sequenced paired-end with 100 bp reads on an Illumina HiSeq2000. Per the authors' processing: Reads were processed with SOAPnuke, discarding reads with adapters, uncalled bases, mean Phred below 15, or no exact constant-primer or identifier match. COPE v1.2.5 was used to merge high-quality paired reads. Unique nucleotide sequences were defined as clonotypes and aligned to IMGT TRB V, D and J references using MiTCR v1.1. The analysis was limited to V-J combinations with a frequency above 0.0001, which together covered over 99% of the repertoires. For each V-J combination, a TCR clonal expansion and chaos score was defined as F50 clonal expansion divided by the chaos observed in the TCRdist matrix. Welch's t-statistics and random forest were used to narrow the features down to about twelve V-J combinations, which were then fed into a naive Bayes classifier. The similarity between thyroid and blood repertoires was quantified using the Morisita-Horn index. In-frame beta chains were kept once TCRdb had trimmed the public reads at Q25 with fastp and called clones with MiXCR. Rows with a matching CDR3 protein are joined into one entry that keeps the most common DNA and genes. These V and J calls rely on TCRdb rather than the paper's analysis. In this sample the table shows approximately 500,000 distinct CDR3 sequences, about an eighth of which occur a single time. In total, the top ten clones hold 9.8% of the sample.

The sequence is built from TRBV2 and TRBJ1-2; TRBD1 is possibly the D segment (5 matching bases). This receptor was taken from a woman in her thirties with Graves' ophthalmopathy. Donor details come from another sample of the same person, matched by shared clones. The material sequenced was blood. The bases read TGTGCCAGCCGCAGTATAGGGGATCAAAAGGACTACACCTTC. This is translated as CASRSIGDQKDYTF.